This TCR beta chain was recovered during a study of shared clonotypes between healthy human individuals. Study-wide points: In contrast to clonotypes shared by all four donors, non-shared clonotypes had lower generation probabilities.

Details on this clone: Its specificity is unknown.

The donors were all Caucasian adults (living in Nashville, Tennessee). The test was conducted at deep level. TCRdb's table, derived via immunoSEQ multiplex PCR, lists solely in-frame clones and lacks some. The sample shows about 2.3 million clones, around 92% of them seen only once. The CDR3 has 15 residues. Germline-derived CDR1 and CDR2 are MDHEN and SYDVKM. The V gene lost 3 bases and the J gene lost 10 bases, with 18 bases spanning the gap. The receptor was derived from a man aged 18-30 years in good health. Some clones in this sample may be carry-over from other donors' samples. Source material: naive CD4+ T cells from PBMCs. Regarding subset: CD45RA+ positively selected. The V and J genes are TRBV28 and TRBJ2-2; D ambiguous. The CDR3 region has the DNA TGTGCCAGCAGTTTGAGACATTCGACTGTCTCGGAGCTGTTTTTT. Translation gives CASSLRHSTVSELFF.